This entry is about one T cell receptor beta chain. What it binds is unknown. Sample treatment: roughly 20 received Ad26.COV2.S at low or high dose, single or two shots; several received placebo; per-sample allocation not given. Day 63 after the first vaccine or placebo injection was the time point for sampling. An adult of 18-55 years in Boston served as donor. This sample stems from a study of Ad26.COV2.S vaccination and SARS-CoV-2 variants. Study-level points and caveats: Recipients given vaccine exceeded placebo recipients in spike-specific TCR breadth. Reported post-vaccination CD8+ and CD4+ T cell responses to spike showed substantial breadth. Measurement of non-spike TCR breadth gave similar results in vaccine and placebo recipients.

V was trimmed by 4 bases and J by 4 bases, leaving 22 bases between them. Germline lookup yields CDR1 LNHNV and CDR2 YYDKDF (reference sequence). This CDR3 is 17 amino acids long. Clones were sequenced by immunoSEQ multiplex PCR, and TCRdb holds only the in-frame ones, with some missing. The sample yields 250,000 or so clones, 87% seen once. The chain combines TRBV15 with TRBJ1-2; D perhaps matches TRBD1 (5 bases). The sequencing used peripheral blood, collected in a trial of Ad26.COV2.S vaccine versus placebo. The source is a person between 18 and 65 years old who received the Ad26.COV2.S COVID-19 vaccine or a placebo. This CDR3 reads CATSTRDGRTRGYGYTF. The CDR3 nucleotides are TGTGCCACCAGCACCCGGGACGGGCGTACGAGAGGCTATGGCTACACCTTC.